The source of this T cell receptor (beta chain) is a study of blood T cell repertoires in COVID-19. Study at large: From the United States, Italy and Spain came samples of acute and convalescent COVID-19. T cells, B-cell-depleted T cells, or PBMCs supplied cDNA or gDNA.

Before being deemed recovered, Cohort 3 donors had two negative PCRs, clearance, or symptom resolution. Some clones are missing from TCRdb's copy, which holds only in-frame ones; the method was immunoSEQ multiplex PCR. Altogether a few hundred thousand clones are present, 90% being singletons, with the ten largest covering about 1.2%. Sample: PBMCs or T cells enriched from blood (not recorded which). This receptor was identified in a man between 25 and 39 years old who had recovered from COVID-19.

The chain's CDR3 is CASSRGGTANTGELFF. DNA of the CDR3: TGTGCCAGTAGTCGGGGGGGGACAGCGAACACCGGGGAGCTGTTTTTT. The J gene is TRBJ2-2, the V gene TRBV19; a possible D gene is TRBD2 (8 bases). The ends were cut back, 5 bases at V and 0 bases at J, with 13 bases in the middle. Germline assignment: CDR1 LNHDA and CDR2 SQIVND (reference sequence). The CDR3 loop spans 16 amino acids.